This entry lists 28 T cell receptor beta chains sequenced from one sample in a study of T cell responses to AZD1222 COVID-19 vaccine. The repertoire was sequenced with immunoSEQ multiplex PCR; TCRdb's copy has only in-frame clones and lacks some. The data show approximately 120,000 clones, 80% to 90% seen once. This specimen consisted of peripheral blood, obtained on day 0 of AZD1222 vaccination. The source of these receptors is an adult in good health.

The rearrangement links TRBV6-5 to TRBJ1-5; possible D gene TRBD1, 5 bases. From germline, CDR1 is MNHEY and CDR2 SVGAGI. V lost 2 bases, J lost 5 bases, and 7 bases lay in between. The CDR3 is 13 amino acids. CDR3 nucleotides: TGTGCCAGCAGTTACGGGGACCATCAGCCCCAGCATTTT. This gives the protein CASSYGDHQPQHF.

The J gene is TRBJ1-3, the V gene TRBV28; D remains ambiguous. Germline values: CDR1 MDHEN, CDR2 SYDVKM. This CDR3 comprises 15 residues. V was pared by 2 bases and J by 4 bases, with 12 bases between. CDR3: CASSLLEGAGNTIYF. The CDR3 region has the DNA TGTGCCAGCAGTTTACTAGAGGGAGCAGGAAACACCATATATTTT.

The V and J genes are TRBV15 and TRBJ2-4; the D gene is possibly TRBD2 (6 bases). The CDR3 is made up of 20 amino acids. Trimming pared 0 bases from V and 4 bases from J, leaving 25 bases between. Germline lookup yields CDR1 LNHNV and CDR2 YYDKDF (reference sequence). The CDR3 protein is CATSRDRAAGRVGTKNIQYF. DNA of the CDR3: TGTGCCACCAGCAGAGACCGCGCTGCAGGCAGGGTAGGGACTAAAAACATTCAGTACTTC.

The CDR3 protein is CASRSGGYTF. For the CDR3, the DNA is TGTGCCAGTCGGAGTGGTGGCTACACCTTC. V usage is TRBV7-9 and J usage is TRBJ1-2; D is unresolved. Germline V lookup: CDR1 SEHNR, CDR2 FQNEAQ (reference sequence). The CDR3 loop spans 10 amino acids. V was clipped by 9 bases and J by 7 bases, with 9 bases between them.

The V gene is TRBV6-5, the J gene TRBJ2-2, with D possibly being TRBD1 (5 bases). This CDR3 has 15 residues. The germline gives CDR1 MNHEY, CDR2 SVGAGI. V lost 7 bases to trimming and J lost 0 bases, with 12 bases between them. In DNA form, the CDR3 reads TGTGCCAGCACCCACAGGACAACGAACACCGGGGAGCTGTTTTTT. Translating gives CASTHRTTNTGELFF.

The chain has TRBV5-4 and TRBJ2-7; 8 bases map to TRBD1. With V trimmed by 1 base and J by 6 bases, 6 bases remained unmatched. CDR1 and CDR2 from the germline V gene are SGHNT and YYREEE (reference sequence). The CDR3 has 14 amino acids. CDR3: CASSLFTTGGEQYF. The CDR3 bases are TGTGCCAGCAGCTTGTTTACCACAGGGGGCGAGCAGTACTTC.

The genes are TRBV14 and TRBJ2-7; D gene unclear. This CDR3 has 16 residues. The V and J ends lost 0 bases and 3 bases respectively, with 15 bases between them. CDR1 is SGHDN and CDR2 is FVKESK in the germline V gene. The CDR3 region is CASSQDNPAHVYEQYF. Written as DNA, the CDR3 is TGTGCCAGCAGCCAAGATAATCCAGCTCACGTCTACGAGCAGTACTTC. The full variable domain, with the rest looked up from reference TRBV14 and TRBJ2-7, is EAGVTQFPSHSVIEKGQTVTLRCDPISGHDNLYWYRRVMGKEIKFLLHFVKESKQDESGMPNNRFLAERTGGTYSTLKVQPAELEDSGVYFCASSQDNPAHVYEQYFGPGTRLTVT.

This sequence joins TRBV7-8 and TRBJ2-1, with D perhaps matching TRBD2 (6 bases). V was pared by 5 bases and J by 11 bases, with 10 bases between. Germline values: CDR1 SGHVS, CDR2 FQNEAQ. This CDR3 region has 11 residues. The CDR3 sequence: CASSGGTQQFF. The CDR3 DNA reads TGTGCCAGCAGCGGAGGGACTCAGCAGTTCTTC.

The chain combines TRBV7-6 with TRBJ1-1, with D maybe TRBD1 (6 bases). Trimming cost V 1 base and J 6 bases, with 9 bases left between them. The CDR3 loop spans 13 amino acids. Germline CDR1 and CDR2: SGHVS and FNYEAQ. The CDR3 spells CASSLDRGAEAFF. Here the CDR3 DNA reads TGTGCCAGCAGCTTAGATAGGGGGGCTGAAGCTTTCTTT.

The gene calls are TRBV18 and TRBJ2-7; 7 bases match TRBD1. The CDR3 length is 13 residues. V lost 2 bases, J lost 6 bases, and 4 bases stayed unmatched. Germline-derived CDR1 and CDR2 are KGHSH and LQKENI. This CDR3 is CASSPRGQSEQYF. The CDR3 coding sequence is TGTGCCAGCTCACCAAGGGGGCAAAGCGAGCAGTACTTC.

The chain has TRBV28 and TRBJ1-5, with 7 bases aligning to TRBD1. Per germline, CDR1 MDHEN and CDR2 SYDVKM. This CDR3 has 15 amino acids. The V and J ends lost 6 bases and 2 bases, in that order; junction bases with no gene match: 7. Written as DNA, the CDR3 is TGTGCCAGCAGACCAACAGGGGCCCGCAATCAGCCCCAGCATTTT. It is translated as CASRPTGARNQPQHF.

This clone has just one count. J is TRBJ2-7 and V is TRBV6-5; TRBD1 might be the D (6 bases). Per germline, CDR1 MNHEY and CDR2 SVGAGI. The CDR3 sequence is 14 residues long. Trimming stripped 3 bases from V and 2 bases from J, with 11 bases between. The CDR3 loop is CASSYGGGTYEQYF. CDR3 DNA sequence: TGTGCCAGCAGTTATGGGGGCGGAACCTACGAGCAGTACTTC.

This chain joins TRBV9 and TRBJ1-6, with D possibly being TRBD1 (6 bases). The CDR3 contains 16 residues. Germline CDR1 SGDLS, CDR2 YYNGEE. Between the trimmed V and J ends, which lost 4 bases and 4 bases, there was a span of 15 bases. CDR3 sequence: CASSPQGGLYNSPLHF. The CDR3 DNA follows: TGTGCCAGCAGCCCACAGGGTGGATTATATAATTCACCCCTCCACTTT.

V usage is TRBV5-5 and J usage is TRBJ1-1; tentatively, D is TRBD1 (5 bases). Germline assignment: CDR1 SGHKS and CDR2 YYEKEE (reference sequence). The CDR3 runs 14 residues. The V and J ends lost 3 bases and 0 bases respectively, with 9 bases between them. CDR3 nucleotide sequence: TGTGCCAGCAGCTCCGGGGGGGTGAACACTGAAGCTTTCTTT. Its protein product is CASSSGGVNTEAFF. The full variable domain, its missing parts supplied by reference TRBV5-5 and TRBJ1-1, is DAGVTQSPTHLIKTRGQQVTLRCSPISGHKSVSWYQQVLGQGPQFIFQYYEKEERGRGNFPDRFSARQFPNYSSELNVNALLLGDSALYLCASSSGGVNTEAFFGQGTRLTVV.

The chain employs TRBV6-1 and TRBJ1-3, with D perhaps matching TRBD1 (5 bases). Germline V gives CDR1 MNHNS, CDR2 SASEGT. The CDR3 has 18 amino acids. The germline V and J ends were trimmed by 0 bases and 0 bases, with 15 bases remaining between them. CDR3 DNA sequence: TGTGCCAGCAGTGAAGCGTCGGGGGGTCCCGTCTCTGGAAACACCATATATTTT. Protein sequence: CASSEASGGPVSGNTIYF.

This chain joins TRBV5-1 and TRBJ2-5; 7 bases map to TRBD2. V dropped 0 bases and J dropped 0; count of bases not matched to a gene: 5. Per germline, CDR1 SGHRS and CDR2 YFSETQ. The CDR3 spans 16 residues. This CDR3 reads CASSLGSAGYQETQYF. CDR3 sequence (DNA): TGCGCCAGCAGCTTGGGATCAGCGGGGTACCAAGAGACCCAGTACTTC.

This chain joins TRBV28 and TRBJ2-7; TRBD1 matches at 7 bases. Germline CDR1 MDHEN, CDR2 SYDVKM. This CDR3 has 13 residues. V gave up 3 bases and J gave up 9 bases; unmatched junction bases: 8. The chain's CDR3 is CASSFGTAPGQYF. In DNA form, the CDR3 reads TGTGCCAGCAGTTTTGGGACAGCTCCCGGGCAGTACTTC.

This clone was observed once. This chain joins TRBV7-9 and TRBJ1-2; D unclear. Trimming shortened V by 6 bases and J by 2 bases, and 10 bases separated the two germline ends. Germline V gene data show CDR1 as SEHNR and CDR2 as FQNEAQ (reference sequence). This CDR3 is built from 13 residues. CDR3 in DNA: TGTGCCAGCAGGTACTCAGAAAACTATGGCTACACCTTC. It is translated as CASRYSENYGYTF.

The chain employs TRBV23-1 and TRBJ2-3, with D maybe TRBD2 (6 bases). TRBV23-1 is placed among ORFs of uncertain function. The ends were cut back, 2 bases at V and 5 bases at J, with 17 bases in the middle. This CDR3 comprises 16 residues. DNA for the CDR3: TGCGCCAGCAGTCAAAGTGCCGGGGGATCGGGAGATACGCAGTATTTT. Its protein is CASSQSAGGSGDTQYF.

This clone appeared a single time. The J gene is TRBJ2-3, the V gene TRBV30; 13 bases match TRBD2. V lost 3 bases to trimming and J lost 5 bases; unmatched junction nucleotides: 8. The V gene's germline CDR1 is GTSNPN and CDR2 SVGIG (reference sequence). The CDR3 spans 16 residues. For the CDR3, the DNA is TGTGCCTGGAGAAGTGGACTAGCGGGAGCGAGAGATACGCAGTATTTT. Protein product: CAWRSGLAGARDTQYF. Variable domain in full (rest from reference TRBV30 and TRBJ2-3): SQTIHQWPATLVQPVGSPLSLECTVEGTSNPNLYWYRQAAGRGLQLLFYSVGIGQISSEVPQNLSASRPQDRQFILSSKKLLLSDSGFYLCAWRSGLAGARDTQYFGPGTRLTVL.

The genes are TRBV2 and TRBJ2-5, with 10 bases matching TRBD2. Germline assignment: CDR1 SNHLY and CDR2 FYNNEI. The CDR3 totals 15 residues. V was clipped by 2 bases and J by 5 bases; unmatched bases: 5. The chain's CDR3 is CASSELAGENETQYF. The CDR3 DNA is TGTGCCAGCAGTGAACTAGCGGGAGAGAACGAGACCCAGTACTTC.

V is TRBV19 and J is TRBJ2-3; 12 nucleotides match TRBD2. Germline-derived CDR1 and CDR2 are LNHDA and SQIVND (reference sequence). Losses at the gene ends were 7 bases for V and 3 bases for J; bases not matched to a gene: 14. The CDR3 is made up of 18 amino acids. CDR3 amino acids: CASNPTSGGSSRTDTQYF. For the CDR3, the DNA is TGTGCCAGTAACCCGACTAGCGGGGGATCCTCGCGTACAGATACGCAGTATTTT.

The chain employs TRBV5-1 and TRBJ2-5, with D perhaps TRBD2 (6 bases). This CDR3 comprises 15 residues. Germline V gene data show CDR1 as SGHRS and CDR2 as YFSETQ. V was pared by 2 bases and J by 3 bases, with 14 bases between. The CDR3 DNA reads TGCGCCAGCAGCTTCTATAGCGGAGGTGAAGAGACCCAGTACTTC. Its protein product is CASSFYSGGEETQYF.

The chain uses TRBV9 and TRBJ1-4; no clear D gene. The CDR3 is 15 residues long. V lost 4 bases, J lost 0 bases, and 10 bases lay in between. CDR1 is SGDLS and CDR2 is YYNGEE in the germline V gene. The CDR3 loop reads CASSPTGTTNEKLFF. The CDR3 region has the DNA TGTGCCAGCAGCCCCACTGGAACAACTAATGAAAAACTGTTTTTT.

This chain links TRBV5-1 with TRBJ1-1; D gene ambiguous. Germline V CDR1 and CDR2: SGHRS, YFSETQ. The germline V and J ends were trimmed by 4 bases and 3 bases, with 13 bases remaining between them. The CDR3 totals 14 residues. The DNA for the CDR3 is TGCGCCAGCAGCACCCGGGGATCTGACACTGAAGCTTTCTTT. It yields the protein CASSTRGSDTEAFF.

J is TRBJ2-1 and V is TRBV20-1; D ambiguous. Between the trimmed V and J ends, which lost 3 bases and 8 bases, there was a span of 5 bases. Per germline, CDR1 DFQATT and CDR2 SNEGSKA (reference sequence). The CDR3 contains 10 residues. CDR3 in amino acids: CSASGDEQFF. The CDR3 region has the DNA TGCAGTGCTAGTGGCGATGAGCAGTTCTTC.

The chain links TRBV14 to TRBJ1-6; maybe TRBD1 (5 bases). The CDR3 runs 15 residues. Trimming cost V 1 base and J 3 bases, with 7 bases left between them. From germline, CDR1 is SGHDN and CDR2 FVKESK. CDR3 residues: CASSQGQLYNSPLHF. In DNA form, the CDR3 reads TGTGCCAGCAGCCAAGGACAGCTCTATAATTCACCCCTCCACTTT.

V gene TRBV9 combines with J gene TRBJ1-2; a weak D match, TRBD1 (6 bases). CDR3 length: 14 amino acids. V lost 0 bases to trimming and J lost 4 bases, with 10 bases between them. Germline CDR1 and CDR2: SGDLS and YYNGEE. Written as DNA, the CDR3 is TGTGCCAGCAGCGTAGCACAGGGAAGCTATGGCTACACCTTC. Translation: CASSVAQGSYGYTF.